One T cell receptor (beta chain) is described in this entry. What it recognizes is unknown. V gave up 1 base and J gave up 0 bases, with 9 bases separating them. The CDR3 covers 15 residues. Germline loops: CDR1 SGHKS, CDR2 YYEKEE (reference sequence). These data originate in a study of T cells in Graves' hyperthyroidism and ophthalmopathy. Points from the study as a whole: Blood held most thyroid clonotypes expanded above 0.001 frequency. The model identified upcoming ophthalmopathy a median approximately six months ahead of onset.

The diagnoses drew upon clinical symptoms, serum thyroxine and TRAb, thyroid ultrasound and orbital computed tomography. Template material for amplifying TCR beta CDR3 regions consisted of RNA transcripts. HTBI primers were used for first-round RT-PCR of the TCR CDR3. Each CDR3 protein is one row after TCRdb ran MiXCR on the multiplex PCR reads. The sample includes 250,000 to 400,000 distinct CDR3 sequences, roughly an eighth of them seen just once. The sequenced sample consisted of blood. The gene calls are TRBV5-5 and TRBJ2-3; no definite D call. The receptor comes from a woman between 40 and 50 years old with Graves' ophthalmopathy. The CDR3 sequence is CASSLQLTSTDTQYF. The CDR3 bases are TGTGCCAGCAGCTTGCAACTGACTAGCACAGATACGCAGTATTTT.